This T cell receptor beta chain derives from a study of cytomegalovirus exposure and HLA in healthy donors. Study details: Out of 300 to 500 genotyped donors, approximately 84% belonged to the Caucasian-associated ancestry cluster. Study-level points and caveats: The HLA-A and HLA-B alleles of most subjects were reportedly predicted accurately from TCR beta sequences.

Germline lookup yields CDR1 SGHRS and CDR2 YFSETQ. Trimming left V 0 bases short and J 6 bases short, with 9 bases between. The CDR3 extends over 13 amino acids. 60 Vbeta and 13 Jbeta primers were used in PCR. Clones were read by immunoSEQ multiplex PCR, and TCRdb kept only the in-frame ones, dropping some. In the table there are some 130,000 clones, 65% to 80% of which are singletons. About this clone itself: Its antigen is unknown.

The sequenced sample was PBMCs. The V and J genes are TRBV5-1 and TRBJ1-1; tentative D call: TRBD1 (6 bases). The receptor was isolated from a man in his forties in good health and CMV-seropositive. This CDR3 reads CASSLAEGAEAFF. In DNA, the CDR3 is TGCGCCAGCAGCTTGGCTGAGGGGGCTGAAGCTTTCTTT. Filled out from reference TRBV5-1 and TRBJ1-1, the complete variable domain reads KAGVTQTPRYLIKTRGQQVTLSCSPISGHRSVSWYQQTPGQGLQFLFEYFSETQRNKGNFPGRFSGRQFSNSRSEMNVSTLELGDSALYLCASSLAEGAEAFFGQGTRLTVV.